This T cell receptor beta chain derives from a study of cytomegalovirus exposure and HLA in healthy donors. Study-wide results and caveats: CMV antigen specificity was confirmed in vitro for a few CMV-associated chains. The classifier was said to identify cytomegalovirus status with high specificity and sensitivity.

Of note for this clone: What it binds is not known.

Sequenced by immunoSEQ multiplex PCR; TCRdb stores in-frame clones only, minus some. The table shows around 150,000 clones, with approximately 88% occurring only once. V lost 7 bases, J lost 1 base, and 7 bases stayed unmatched. This CDR3 is built from 15 residues. The germline V gene encodes CDR1 MNHNY and CDR2 SVGAGI (reference sequence). The receptor was derived from a man aged 25 to 40 in good health and CMV-seropositive. This sequence joins TRBV6-6 and TRBJ1-1; 9 bases fit TRBD1. Material for sequencing was PBMCs. The CDR3, as DNA: TGTGCCAGCACCCCCCGGGACAGGGCGAACACTGAAGCTTTCTTT. Translated: CASTPRDRANTEAFF.